Listed below are T cell receptor beta chains from one sample, sequenced in a study of T cell responses to AZD1222 COVID-19 vaccine. TCRdb's table, derived via immunoSEQ multiplex PCR, lists solely in-frame clones and lacks some. Of 150,000 to 200,000 clones in the sample, almost 95% were seen once. This material consisted of peripheral blood, taken on day 0 of AZD1222 vaccination. These receptors were obtained from an adult in good health. The CDR3 runs from the conserved cysteine through the conserved F or W. Each record gives: clone size, D gene, J gene, V gene, CDR3 DNA, CDR3 protein. A D gene is named only where the DNA matches it firmly. Not all rows give a size; the values are once, few, many and, for expanded clones, a class.

>NA|NA|TRBJ1-5|TRBV12-3/TRBV12-4
TGTGCCAGCAGTTTGTCGTGGGATCAGCCCCAGCATTTT
CASSLSWDQPQHF
>NA|TRBD2|TRBJ2-3|TRBV6-2/TRBV6-3
TGTGCCAGCAGTTACCGAGGGACTAGCGGGAGGATTAGCACAGATACGCAGTATTTT
CASSYRGTSGRISTDTQYF
>NA|NA|TRBJ1-5|TRBV27
TGTGCCGTAGGGCGAGGAGCGAATCAGCCCCAGCATTTT
CAVGRGANQPQHF
>NA|TRBD1|TRBJ2-7|TRBV6-5
TGTGCCAGCAGTTACGGGGACAGCTCCTACGAGCAGTACTTC
CASSYGDSSYEQYF
>NA|NA|TRBJ2-5|TRBV5-1
TGCGCCAGCAGCTTGGTCGAGGGGAAAGAGACCCAGTACTTC
CASSLVEGKETQYF
>NA|NA|TRBJ1-4|TRBV4-3
TGCGCCAGCAGCCAGACCGGGACTAATAATGAAAAACTGTTTTTT
CASSQTGTNNEKLFF
>NA|TRBD1|TRBJ2-7|TRBV6-5
TGTGCCTCCGGGACAGGTTACGAGCAGTACTTC
CASGTGYEQYF
>NA|NA|TRBJ1-5|TRBV19
TGTGCCAGTAGTATTGTGGGAGGAGGGCAGCCCCAGCATTTT
CASSIVGGGQPQHF
>few|NA|TRBJ1-2|TRBV6-5
TGTGCCAGCACCTACTCCCCCCAGGGTAGTGGCTACACCTTC
CASTYSPQGSGYTF
>NA|NA|TRBJ1-1|TRBV7-3
TGTGCCAGCAGCTTTTCTCACGGGTACACTGAAGCTTTCTTT
CASSFSHGYTEAFF
>once|TRBD2|TRBJ2-2|TRBV24-1
TGTGCCACCAGTTCGGCTAGCGGCCCACCCGGGGAGCTGTTTTTT
CATSSASGPPGELFF
>few|NA|TRBJ1-2|TRBV27
TGTGCCAGCAGTTTGGGGAAAGCTAACTATGGCTACACCTTC
CASSLGKANYGYTF
>NA|NA|TRBJ1-1|TRBV6-5
TGTGCCAGCAGCCCAGGGACTGAAGCTTTCTTT
CASSPGTEAFF
>NA|TRBD1|TRBJ1-4|TRBV30
TGTGCCTCCGTCAGACAGGGGCGCAACAGGGCGGAACTGTTTTTT
CASVRQGRNRAELFF
>NA|NA|TRBJ1-1|TRBV6-2/TRBV6-3
TGTGCCAGCAGTTATCGGATTGTGGGGCCCACTGAAGCTTTCTTT
CASSYRIVGPTEAFF
>NA|TRBD1|TRBJ1-2|TRBV27
TGTGCCAGCAGTCTAACAGGGGTTGGTGGCTACACCTTC
CASSLTGVGGYTF
>NA|TRBD1|TRBJ1-5|TRBV28
TGTGCCAGCAGTTTACAGGACAGGGTCCAGCCCCAGCATTTT
CASSLQDRVQPQHF
>NA|NA|TRBJ1-4|TRBV28
TGTGCCAGCAGTTTGAGTTCCCGGGGGCCTTATAATGAAAAACTGTTTTTT
CASSLSSRGPYNEKLFF
>NA|TRBD2|TRBJ2-1|TRBV7-9
TGTGCCAGCGGGTCTAGCGGGAGGGAAAATAAGTTCTTC
CASGSSGRENKFF
>NA|TRBD1|TRBJ1-1|TRBV6-6
TGTGCCACGGACAGGGCGACTGAAGCTTTCTTT
CATDRATEAFF
>NA|NA|TRBJ1-2|TRBV24-1
TGTGCCACCAGTGACATCGGGCCAGGAGGTGGCTACACCTTC
CATSDIGPGGGYTF
>NA|NA|TRBJ2-1|TRBV3-1/TRBV3-2
TGTGCCAGCAGCCTCCGACTAACCGGTGAGCAGTTCTTC
CASSLRLTGEQFF
>NA|NA|TRBJ1-4|TRBV7-8
TGTGCCAGCAGACCAGGAGGGTATGAAAAACTGTTTTTT
CASRPGGYEKLFF
>NA|TRBD1|TRBJ1-1|TRBV19
TGTGCCAGTAGTAGGGGGGACAGGGGCGCGAACACTGAAGCTTTCTTT
CASSRGDRGANTEAFF
>NA|TRBD1|TRBJ2-5|TRBV27
TGTGCCAGCAGTTCCCGTGACAGGGCGGAAGAGACCCAGTACTTC
CASSSRDRAEETQYF
>NA|NA|TRBJ2-3|TRBV6-5
TGTGCCAGTAGACTTGGGACACCAAACACAGATACGCAGTATTTT
CASRLGTPNTDTQYF
>once|NA|TRBJ1-5|TRBV6-5
TGTGCCAGCAGCCTTCGGACGCATCAGCCCCAGCATTTT
CASSLRTHQPQHF
>NA|NA|TRBJ2-3|TRBV5-1
TGCGCCAGCAGCTTGGGGGCCACGGGGCCAGATACGCAGTATTTT
CASSLGATGPDTQYF
>NA|NA|TRBJ2-2|TRBV4-2
TGTGCCAGCAGCCAAGAAGGAGGTGGAGTAAACACCGGGGAGCTGTTTTTT
CASSQEGGGVNTGELFF
>NA|NA|TRBJ2-7|TRBV10-1
TGCGCCATCCCCAAGTTTAGGGAGCAGTACTTC
CAIPKFREQYF
>NA|TRBD1|TRBJ2-7|TRBV5-1
TGCGCCAGCAGCGGGGGACAGGGGATCTACGAGCAGTACTTC
CASSGGQGIYEQYF
>NA|NA|TRBJ2-7|TRBV10-3
TGTGCCATCCTGATCAGCAGTTCCTACGAGCAGTACTTC
CAILISSSYEQYF
>NA|TRBD2|TRBJ2-1|TRBV29-1
TGCAGCGTTGAAAGTAGCGGGAGGTCATACAATGAGCAGTTCTTC
CSVESSGRSYNEQFF
>few|TRBD1|TRBJ1-5|TRBV5-1
TGCGCCAGCAGCCGGGGACAGGGCAGCAATCAGCCCCAGCATTTT
CASSRGQGSNQPQHF
>once|NA|TRBJ1-6|TRBV5-1
TGCGCCAGCAGCTATGACGTTTCTTCACCCCTCCACTTT
CASSYDVSSPLHF
>NA|TRBD1|TRBJ2-5|TRBV5-1
TGCGCCAGCAGCACAGGGACAGGGGGAGAGACCCAGTACTTC
CASSTGTGGETQYF
>NA|TRBD1|TRBJ1-1|TRBV28
TGTGCCAGCAGTTCCGGTACAGGGGTGGACACTGAAGCTTTCTTT
CASSSGTGVDTEAFF
>NA|TRBD1|TRBJ1-5|TRBV6-2/TRBV6-3
TGTGCCAGCAGTTACCAGGGGGCGAATCAGCCCCAGCATTTT
CASSYQGANQPQHF
>NA|TRBD2|TRBJ2-7|TRBV27
TGTGCCAGCAGTTTTTTCGGGGCTAGCGGAGTATACGAGCAGTACTTC
CASSFFGASGVYEQYF
>once|NA|TRBJ1-1|TRBV5-1
TGCGCCAGCAGCTTCCCCTCAGGGGATCAGGGCCCGAACACTGAAGCTTTCTTT
CASSFPSGDQGPNTEAFF
>NA|TRBD2|TRBJ2-1|TRBV9
TGTGCCAGCAGCGTAGGCACTAGCGGGATGGTTTACAATGAGCAGTTCTTC
CASSVGTSGMVYNEQFF